This entry lists 17 T cell receptor beta chains sequenced from one sample in a study of vaccination and CD4 T cells after COVID-19. These receptors' antigens are unknown. Cultured CD4+ T cells had their DNA profiled by the Oncomine TCR Beta short-read assay. TCRdb analysed the PCR reads with MiXCR anew, one entry per CDR3 protein. The sample has more than 9,000 distinct CDR3 sequences, more than 70% seen once; the top ten hold roughly 11%. Sample treatment: roughly 10-day PBMC culture with coronavirus spike peptide pools or control peptides (ViraFEST assay). Sequencing input: CD4+ T cells from blood, cultured in vitro. Receptor source: a human donor who had recovered from COVID-19.

V and J are TRBV10-3 and TRBJ1-3, with D maybe TRBD1 (6 bases). Germline V lookup: CDR1 ENHRY, CDR2 SYGVKD. The length of the CDR3 is 13 residues. V was clipped by 11 bases and J by 8 bases, with 19 bases between them. The chain's CDR3 is CASKPGQGDTIYF. For the CDR3, the DNA is TGTGCCTCCAAACCGGGACAAGGAGACACCATATATTTT.

This chain connects TRBV6-1 to TRBJ1-5; the D is unclear. CDR3 size: 15 residues. V was clipped by 1 base and J by 5 bases, with 12 bases between them. The germline gives CDR1 MNHNS, CDR2 SASEGT. In DNA form, the CDR3 reads TGTGCCAGCAGTGAAGGAAAAAGGGCCCATCAGCCCCAGCATTTT. This encodes CASSEGKRAHQPQHF.

V is TRBV12-3 or TRBV12-4 and J is TRBJ2-5; a weak D match, TRBD2 (6 bases). The V gene lost 3 bases and the J gene lost 5 bases, with 10 bases spanning the gap. The CDR3 totals 13 residues. This CDR3 reads CASSFGGRETQYF. The CDR3 coding sequence is TGTGCCAGCAGTTTTGGAGGGCGGGAGACCCAGTACTTC.

The CDR3 DNA is TGTGCCACCACCACACAATATGCGGAGTGGACTGAAGCTTTCTTT. Protein sequence: CATTTQYAEWTEAFF. This chain uses TRBV15 with TRBJ1-1; the D is unclear. CDR3 length equals 15 residues. Looked up from germline, CDR1 is LNHNV and CDR2 is YYDKDF (reference sequence). Between the trimmed V and J ends, which lost 7 bases and 5 bases, there was a span of 20 bases.

This chain links TRBV21-1 with TRBJ1-5; the DNA was not compared with TRBD1, the D call given in the table. TRBV21-1 is an annotated pseudogene. CDR3 length equals 16 residues. The CDR3 DNA reads as TGTGCCAGCAGCAAAGAGGCAGGGGTTAGCAATCAGCCCCAGCATTTT. The encoded protein is CASSKEAGVSNQPQHF.

The V gene is TRBV5-6, the J gene TRBJ1-3; D is possibly TRBD1 (5 bases). The CDR3 is 15 amino acids. CDR1 and CDR2 from the germline V gene are SGHDT and YYEEEE. Trimming cost V 2 bases and J 0 bases, with 9 bases left between them. The CDR3 bases are TGTGCCAGCAGCTTATTGGGGGGCTCTGGAAACACCATATATTTT. It is translated as CASSLLGGSGNTIYF.

This CDR3 reads CSASKVAGAETQYF. The CDR3 nucleotides read TGCAGTGCTAGCAAGGTTGCGGGAGCAGAGACCCAGTACTTC. This chain links TRBV20-1 with TRBJ2-5; 7 nucleotides line up with TRBD2. Germline CDR1 DFQATT, CDR2 SNEGSKA (reference sequence). Trimming took 3 bases from V and 4 from J; bases not matched to a gene: 8. The CDR3 is made up of 14 amino acids.

V gene TRBV24-1 combines with J gene TRBJ2-2; possible D gene TRBD2, 6 bases. The CDR3 consists of 14 residues. Germline V gives CDR1 KGHDR, CDR2 SFDVKD. Deletions cut 7 bases from V and 6 bases from J, with 14 bases between. The CDR3 sequence is CATREGSVAGELFF. The DNA of the CDR3 is TGTGCCACCAGGGAGGGTTCTGTGGCCGGGGAGCTGTTTTTT.

The chain employs TRBV7-7 and TRBJ2-5, with no clear D. CDR1 is SSHAT, CDR2 FNYEAQ, per germline (reference sequence). CDR3 size: 13 residues. Trimming took 1 base from V and 5 from J, leaving 8 bases between them. The CDR3 sequence: CASSLELHETQYF. The CDR3 DNA sequence: TGTGCCAGCAGCTTAGAGCTTCACGAGACCCAGTACTTC.

V and J are TRBV27 and TRBJ2-2; 7 bases are shared with TRBD1. The J segment lost 8 bases and the V segment lost 5 bases, leaving 5 bases of the junction unmatched. The CDR3 length is 13 residues. Per the germline V gene, CDR1 is MNHEY and CDR2 is SMNVEV (reference sequence). Here the CDR3 reads CASSRQGPGELFF. CDR3 coding DNA: TGTGCCAGCAGTCGACAGGGTCCGGGGGAGCTGTTTTTT.

This clonotype appeared a few times. The rearrangement links TRBV10-3 to TRBJ2-3; D is perhaps TRBD1 (5 bases). CDR1 and CDR2 from the germline V gene are ENHRY and SYGVKD. This CDR3 spans 12 amino acids. V dropped 0 bases and J dropped 11 bases, with 9 bases sitting between them. CDR3: CAISESQVGQYF. The DNA for the CDR3 is TGTGCCATCAGTGAGTCACAGGTGGGGCAGTATTTT.

This clonotype has only one observation. V is TRBV20-1 and J is TRBJ1-2; 7 nucleotides align to TRBD1. The CDR3 contains 15 residues. With 3 bases clipped from V and 4 bases from J, the junction kept 11 bases outside the gene matches. CDR1 DFQATT and CDR2 SNEGSKA come from the germline V gene (reference sequence). The CDR3 here is CSARGLRGRTYGYTF. Here the CDR3 DNA reads TGCAGTGCTAGGGGGCTGAGGGGGCGCACCTATGGCTACACCTTC.

This chain uses TRBV6-1 with TRBJ2-1; 13 bases fit TRBD2. Per the germline V gene, CDR1 is MNHNS and CDR2 is SASEGT. Trimming removed 3 bases from V and 10 bases from J; junction bases left unmatched: 18. The CDR3 sequence is 19 residues long. CDR3 DNA: TGTGCCAGCAGTGACCACGGAGGACTAGCGGGGGTCCGCCTCAGGGAGCAGTTCTTC. This codes for CASSDHGGLAGVRLREQFF.

The chain uses TRBV5-1 and TRBJ1-2; TRBD1 might be the D (5 bases). Germline loops: CDR1 SGHRS, CDR2 YFSETQ. This CDR3 region has 13 residues. Trimming left V 3 bases short and J 7 bases short, with 13 bases between. The CDR3 DNA sequence: TGCGCCAGCAGCTATACCGGGACGTCTGGCTACACCTTC. Protein sequence: CASSYTGTSGYTF.

V and J are TRBV24-1 and TRBJ2-3; D unresolved. The CDR3 has 13 residues. From germline, CDR1 is KGHDR and CDR2 SFDVKD. The V end was cut by 5 bases, the J end by 4 bases, with 9 bases between. The CDR3 loop reads CATSVQVSDTQYF. The CDR3 DNA reads as TGTGCCACCAGTGTCCAGGTTTCAGATACGCAGTATTTT.

V usage is TRBV12-3 or TRBV12-4 and J usage is TRBJ2-7, with TRBD1 matching 9 bases. The CDR3 runs to 16 residues. Trimming cost V 5 bases and J 4 bases; bases outside gene matches: 12. Here the CDR3 reads CASSRGQGPLPYEQYF. CDR3 DNA: TGTGCCAGCAGTCGCGGACAGGGGCCTCTGCCTTACGAGCAGTACTTC.

This rearrangement joins TRBV2 to TRBJ1-2, with D hard to call. The CDR3 covers 13 residues. Trimming cost V 3 bases and J 7 bases, with 12 bases left between them. CDR1 is SNHLY, CDR2 FYNNEI, per germline. In DNA, the CDR3 is TGTGCCAGCAGTGACCCCCGACTAGGTGGCTACACCTTC. Encoded protein: CASSDPRLGGYTF.